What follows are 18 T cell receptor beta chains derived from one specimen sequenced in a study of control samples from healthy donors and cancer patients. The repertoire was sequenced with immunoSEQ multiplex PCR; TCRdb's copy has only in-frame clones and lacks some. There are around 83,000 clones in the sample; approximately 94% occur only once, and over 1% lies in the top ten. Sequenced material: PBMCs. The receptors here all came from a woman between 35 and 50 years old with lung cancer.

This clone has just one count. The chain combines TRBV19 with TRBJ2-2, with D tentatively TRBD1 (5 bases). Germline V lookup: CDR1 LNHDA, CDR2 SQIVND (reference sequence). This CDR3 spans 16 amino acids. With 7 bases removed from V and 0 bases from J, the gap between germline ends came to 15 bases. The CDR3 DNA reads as TGTGCCAGTACCCTTCAGGGTCAGCCGAACACCGGGGAGCTGTTTTTT. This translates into CASTLQGQPNTGELFF.

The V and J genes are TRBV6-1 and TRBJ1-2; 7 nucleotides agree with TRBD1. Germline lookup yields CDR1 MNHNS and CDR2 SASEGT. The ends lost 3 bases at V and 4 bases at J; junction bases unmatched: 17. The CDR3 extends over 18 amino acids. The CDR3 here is CASSEPGGSLTRGYGYTF. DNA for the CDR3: TGTGCCAGCAGTGAGCCAGGGGGATCTTTAACCCGGGGCTATGGCTACACCTTC.

This CDR3 is CASSLGGDSSYEQYF. CDR3 DNA: TGTGCCAGCAGCCTGGGGGGGGACTCTTCCTACGAGCAGTACTTC. This chain joins TRBV4-2 and TRBJ2-7, with TRBD2 identical over 7 bases. Germline V CDR1 and CDR2: LGHNA, YNFKEQ. This CDR3 is built from 15 residues. V dropped 4 bases and J dropped 1; count of bases not matched to a gene: 7.

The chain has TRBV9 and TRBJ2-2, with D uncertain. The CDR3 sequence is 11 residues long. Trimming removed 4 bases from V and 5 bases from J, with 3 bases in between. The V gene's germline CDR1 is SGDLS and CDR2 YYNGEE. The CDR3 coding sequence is TGTGCCAGCAGCAGTACCGGGGAGCTGTTTTTT. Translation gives CASSSTGELFF. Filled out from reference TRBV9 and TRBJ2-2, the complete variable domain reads DSGVTQTPKHLITATGQRVTLRCSPRSGDLSVYWYQQSLDQGLQFLIQYYNGEERAKGNILERFSAQQFPDLHSELNLSSLELGDSALYFCASSSTGELFFGEGSRLTVL.

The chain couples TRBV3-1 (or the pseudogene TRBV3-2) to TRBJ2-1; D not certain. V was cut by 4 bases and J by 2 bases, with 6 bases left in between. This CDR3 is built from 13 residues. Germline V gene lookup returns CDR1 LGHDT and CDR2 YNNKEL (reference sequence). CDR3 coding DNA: TGTGCCAGCAGCCCTTCCGCCTACAATGAGCAGTTCTTC. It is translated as CASSPSAYNEQFF.

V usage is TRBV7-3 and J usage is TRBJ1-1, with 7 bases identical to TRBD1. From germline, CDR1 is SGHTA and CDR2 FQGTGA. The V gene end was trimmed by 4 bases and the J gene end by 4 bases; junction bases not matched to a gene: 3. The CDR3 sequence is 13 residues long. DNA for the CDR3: TGTGCCAGCAGCTCTGACAGGGCCACTGAAGCTTTCTTT. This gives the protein CASSSDRATEAFF.

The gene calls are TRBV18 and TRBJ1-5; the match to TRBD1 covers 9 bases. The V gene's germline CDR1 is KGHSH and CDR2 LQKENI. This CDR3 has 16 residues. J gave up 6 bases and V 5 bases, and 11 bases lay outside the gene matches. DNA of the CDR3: TGTGCCAGCTCAAGCGAGGACAGGGGTAGGGGTCAGCCCCAGCATTTT. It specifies CASSSEDRGRGQPQHF. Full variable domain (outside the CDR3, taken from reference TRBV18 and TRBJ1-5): NAGVMQNPRHLVRRRGQEARLRCSPMKGHSHVYWYRQLPEEGLKFMVYLQKENIIDESGMPKERFSAEFPKEGPSILRIQQVVRGDSAAYFCASSSEDRGRGQPQHFGDGTRLSIL.

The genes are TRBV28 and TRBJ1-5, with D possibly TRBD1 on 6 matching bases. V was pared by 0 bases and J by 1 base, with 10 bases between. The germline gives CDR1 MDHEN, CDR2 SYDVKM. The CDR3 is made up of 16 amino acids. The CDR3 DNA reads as TGTGCCAGCAGTTTATGGGGGGGGGCGAGCAATCAGCCCCAGCATTTT. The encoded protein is CASSLWGGASNQPQHF.

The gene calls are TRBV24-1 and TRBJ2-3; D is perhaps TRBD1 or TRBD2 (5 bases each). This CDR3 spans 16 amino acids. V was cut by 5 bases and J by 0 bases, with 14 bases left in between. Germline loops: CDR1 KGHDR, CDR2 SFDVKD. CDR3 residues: CATSVGDHPSTDTQYF. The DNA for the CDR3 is TGTGCCACCAGTGTGGGGGACCACCCTAGCACAGATACGCAGTATTTT.

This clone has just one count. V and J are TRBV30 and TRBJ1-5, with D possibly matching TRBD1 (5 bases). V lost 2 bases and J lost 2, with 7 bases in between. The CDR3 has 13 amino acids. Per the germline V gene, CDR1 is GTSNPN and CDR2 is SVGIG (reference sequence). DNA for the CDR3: TGTGCCTGGAGTTTGGGGCGCAATCAGCCCCAGCATTTT. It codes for CAWSLGRNQPQHF.

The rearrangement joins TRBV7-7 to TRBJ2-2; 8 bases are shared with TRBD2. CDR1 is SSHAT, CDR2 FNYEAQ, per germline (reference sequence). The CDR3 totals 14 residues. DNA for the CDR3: TGTGCTTTTTTGGTCAGGACTAGCCCCGGGGAGCTGTTTTTT. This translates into CAFLVRTSPGELFF.

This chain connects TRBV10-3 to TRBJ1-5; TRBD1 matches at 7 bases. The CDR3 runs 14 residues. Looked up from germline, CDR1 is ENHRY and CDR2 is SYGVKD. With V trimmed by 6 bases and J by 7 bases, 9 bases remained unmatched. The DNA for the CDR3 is TGTGCCATCAGCTTCGACAGGGAGGGACAGCCCCAGCATTTT. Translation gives CAISFDREGQPQHF.

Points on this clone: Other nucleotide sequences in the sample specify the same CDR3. CDR3 coding DNA: TGTGCCAGCAGCGTTAATAGACAGGGAGCTAGGCAGCCCCAGCATTTT. Protein product: CASSVNRQGARQPQHF. The rearrangement links TRBV28 to TRBJ1-5; 7 bases agree with TRBD1. Germline CDR1 is MDHEN and CDR2 is SYDVKM. V was clipped by 6 bases and J by 7 bases; unmatched bases: 15. The CDR3 loop spans 16 amino acids. Full variable domain (outside the CDR3, taken from reference TRBV28 and TRBJ1-5): DVKVTQSSRYLVKRTGEKVFLECVQDMDHENMFWYRQDPGLGLRLIYFSYDVKMKEKGDIPEGYSVSREKKERFSLILESASTNQTSMYLCASSVNRQGARQPQHFGDGTRLSIL.

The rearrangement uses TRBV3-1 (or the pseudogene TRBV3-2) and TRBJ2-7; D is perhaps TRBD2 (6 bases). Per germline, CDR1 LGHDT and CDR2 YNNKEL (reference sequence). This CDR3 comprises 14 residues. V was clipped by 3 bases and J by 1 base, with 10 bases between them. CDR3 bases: TGTGCCAGCAGCCATGGGGAGGCGTCCTACGAGCAGTACTTC. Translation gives CASSHGEASYEQYF.

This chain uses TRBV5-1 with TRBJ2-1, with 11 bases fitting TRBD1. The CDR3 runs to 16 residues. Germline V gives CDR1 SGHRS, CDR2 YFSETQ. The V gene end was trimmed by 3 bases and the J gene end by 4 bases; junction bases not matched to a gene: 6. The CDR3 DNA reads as TGCGCCAGCAGCTGGACGGACAGGGGGCAGTACAATGAGCAGTTCTTC. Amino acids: CASSWTDRGQYNEQFF. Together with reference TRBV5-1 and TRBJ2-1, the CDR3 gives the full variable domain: KAGVTQTPRYLIKTRGQQVTLSCSPISGHRSVSWYQQTPGQGLQFLFEYFSETQRNKGNFPGRFSGRQFSNSRSEMNVSTLELGDSALYLCASSWTDRGQYNEQFFGPGTRLTVL.

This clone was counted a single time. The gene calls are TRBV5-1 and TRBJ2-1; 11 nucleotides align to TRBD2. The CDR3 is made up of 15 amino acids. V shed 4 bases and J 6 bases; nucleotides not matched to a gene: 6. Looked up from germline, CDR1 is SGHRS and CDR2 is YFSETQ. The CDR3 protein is CASSRLAGGLNEQFF. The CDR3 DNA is TGCGCCAGCAGCCGCCTAGCGGGGGGCCTCAATGAGCAGTTCTTC.

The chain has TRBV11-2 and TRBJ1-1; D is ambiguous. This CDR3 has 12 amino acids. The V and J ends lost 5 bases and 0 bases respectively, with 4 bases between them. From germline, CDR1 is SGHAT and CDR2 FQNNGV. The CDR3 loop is CASSPLNTEAFF. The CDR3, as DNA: TGTGCCAGCAGCCCCCTGAACACTGAAGCTTTCTTT.

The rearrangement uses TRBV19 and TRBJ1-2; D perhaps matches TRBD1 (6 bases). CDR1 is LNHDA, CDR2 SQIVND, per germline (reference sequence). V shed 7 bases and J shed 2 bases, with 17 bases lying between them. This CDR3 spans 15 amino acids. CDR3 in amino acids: CASTTLGAGNYGYTF. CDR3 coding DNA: TGTGCCAGTACCACCTTGGGGGCGGGCAACTATGGCTACACCTTC.